The present entry profiles one T cell receptor beta chain with its context. Its antigen is as yet unknown. The second PCR ran roughly 6 to 11 cycles with a sample-barcoded 5' primer and J-beta primers. TCRdb called the 5' RACE reads again in MiXCR, with one record for every CDR3 protein. The table records some 710,000 distinct CDR3 sequences, 46% of them present only once. The data belong to a study of blood T cells in healthy people across ages. Study-wide results and caveats: Per-million-T-cell TCR beta diversity fell roughly linearly with age.

Isolation of PBMCs gave at least 6 million cells per sample. Total RNA amounts of at least 5.5 micrograms were extracted per sample. Germline CDR1 reads SGHRS; CDR2 reads YFSETQ. The CDR3 loop spans 15 amino acids. The V and J ends lost 4 bases and 4 bases respectively, with 15 bases between them. The chain carries TRBV5-1 and TRBJ2-1; D gene uncertain. The sample was blood. This TCR derives from an elderly man in good health. CDR3 DNA: TGCGCCAGCAGCCGTGAGACGACGGATTACAATGAGCAGTTCTTC. It yields the protein CASSRETTDYNEQFF.